A single sample is the source of the 3 T cell receptor beta chains below, sequenced in a study of Ad26.COV2.S vaccination and SARS-CoV-2 variants. Specified treatment: 19 received Ad26.COV2.S at low or high dose, single or two shots; five or six received placebo; per-sample allocation not given. Sampling was performed 63 days after the first vaccine or placebo injection. The table came from immunoSEQ multiplex PCR; TCRdb's copy has only in-frame clones and leaves some out. This table has about 440,000 clones, around 88% appearing once. Sequencing was performed on peripheral blood, taken in a trial of Ad26.COV2.S vaccine versus placebo. The receptors were sampled from a person between 18 and 59 years old who received the Ad26.COV2.S COVID-19 vaccine or a placebo.

The chain is built from TRBV30 and TRBJ1-2; a possible D gene is TRBD1 (5 bases). Trimming shortened V by 4 bases and J by 0 bases, and 12 bases separated the two germline ends. The V gene's germline CDR1 is GTSNPN and CDR2 SVGIG (reference sequence). This CDR3 contains 14 residues. CDR3 sequence: CAWNFLGANYGYTF. DNA of the CDR3: TGTGCCTGGAATTTTTTAGGGGCTAACTATGGCTACACCTTC. Full variable domain (missing parts from reference TRBV30 and TRBJ1-2): SQTIHQWPATLVQPVGSPLSLECTVEGTSNPNLYWYRQAAGRGLQLLFYSVGIGQISSEVPQNLSASRPQDRQFILSSKKLLLSDSGFYLCAWNFLGANYGYTFGSGTRLTVV.

This chain links TRBV7-9 with TRBJ1-4; weak D call: TRBD1 (6 bases). CDR3 length equals 14 residues. The germline gives CDR1 SEHNR, CDR2 FQNEAQ (reference sequence). Trimming stripped 5 bases from V and 8 bases from J, with 15 bases between. The CDR3 region is CASSPSGGREKLFF. As DNA, the CDR3 is TGTGCCAGCAGCCCCTCTGGGGGCCGGGAAAAACTGTTTTTT.

The chain uses TRBV5-8 and TRBJ2-7, with TRBD2 matching over 11 bases. The V and J ends lost 7 bases and 4 bases, in that order; junction bases with no gene match: 7. The CDR3 consists of 14 residues. Per the germline V gene, CDR1 is SGHTS and CDR2 is YDEGEE. The CDR3 loop is CASSGLAAPYEQYF. CDR3 nucleotides: TGTGCCAGCTCGGGACTAGCGGCACCTTACGAGCAGTACTTC.